Sequencing of this T cell receptor (beta chain) was carried out in a study of shared clonotypes between healthy human individuals. Findings of the study overall: Rarefaction showed that sequencing of sorted subsets was incomplete (despite large depth).

As for this clone: Its specificity is unknown.

Only in-frame clones appear in the TCRdb table, and some are missing; sequencing was by immunoSEQ multiplex PCR. This table has 2 million to 2.5 million clones, 85% to 95% appearing once. Looked up from germline, CDR1 is SGHRS and CDR2 is YFSETQ. This CDR3 is 16 amino acids long. The V end lost 4 bases, the J end lost 1 base, and 17 bases lay between the germline ends. The source is a man between 18 and 29 years old in good health. Some clones in this sample may be carry-over from other donors' samples. Sequenced: naive CD4+ T cells from PBMCs. Subset indicated: CD45RA+ positively selected. This chain links TRBV5-1 with TRBJ2-5, with D perhaps assigned TRBD1 or TRBD2 (5 bases each). CDR3 residues: CASSTGRAGTQETQYF. CDR3 sequence (DNA): TGCGCCAGCAGCACGGGACGCGCAGGGACCCAAGAGACCCAGTACTTC.